A single sample gave rise to the 23 T cell receptor beta chains below, sequenced in a study. MiXCR, run by TCRdb on the 5' RACE reads, gives a single entry per CDR3 protein. This sample yields 5,600 or so distinct CDR3 sequences, of which 45% to 65% are seen a single time; 9.5% to 13% belongs to the top ten. The specimen was naive CD4+ T cells sorted from blood. Subset indicated: naive CD4+ T cells, CD4+CD45RA+CD25-. The receptors come from a female donor with breast cancer.

With regard to this clonotype: Germline and junction disagree at one end, which may indicate a read error. The gene calls are TRBV3-1 and TRBJ1-6; a possible D gene is TRBD1 (5 bases). The CDR3 is 14 amino acids. The germline gives CDR1 LGHDT, CDR2 YNNKEL (reference sequence). The CDR3 DNA reads as TGTACCAGCAGCTTAAACATCAGGGATTCACCCCTCCACTTT. Protein product: CTSSLNIRDSPLHF.

The rearrangement links TRBV10-3 to TRBJ2-1, with D possibly matching TRBD2 (5 bases). The CDR3 sequence is 12 residues long. Per germline, CDR1 ENHRY and CDR2 SYGVKD. V lost 4 bases and J 6 bases, leaving 7 bases between the germline ends. CDR3 protein: CAISGGVNEQFF. The DNA of the CDR3 is TGTGCCATCAGTGGGGGAGTCAATGAGCAGTTCTTC.

Notes on this clonotype: Germline is not matched at one junction end, which may reflect a read error. This chain uses TRBV30 with TRBJ1-1; D gene uncertain. The CDR3 runs 12 residues. The germline gives CDR1 GTSNPN, CDR2 SVGIG (reference sequence). The chain's CDR3 is CAWNRASIEAFF. For the CDR3, the DNA is TGTGCCTGGAACCGAGCTAGTATTGAAGCTTTCTTC.

This clonotype was recorded a few times. The chain recombines TRBV7-3 with TRBJ2-1; no firm D call. V dropped 5 bases and J dropped 2 bases, with 7 bases sitting between them. This CDR3 comprises 13 residues. CDR1 is SGHTA and CDR2 is FQGTGA in the germline V gene. The CDR3 here is CASSNPTYNEQFF. The CDR3 region has the DNA TGTGCCAGCAGCAACCCCACCTACAATGAGCAGTTCTTC.

This sequence joins TRBV12-3 or TRBV12-4 and TRBJ1-1; 8 bases line up with TRBD1. V lost 8 bases and J lost 4; bases outside the gene matches: 6. The CDR3 loop spans 13 amino acids. CDR3 in amino acids: CASGSQGGTEAFF. The CDR3 DNA reads TGTGCCAGCGGGTCACAGGGGGGCACTGAAGCTTTCTTT.

A remark on this clonotype: One end of the junction does not line up with germline, which may come from a read error. CDR3 protein: CASSLARRRTSTDTQYF. The DNA for the CDR3 is TGCGCCAGCAGCTTGGCTCGGCGCAGAACTAGCACGGATACGCAGTATTTT. The chain carries TRBV5-1 and TRBJ2-3; tentatively, D is TRBD2 (6 bases). This CDR3 contains 17 residues. Per the germline V gene, CDR1 is SGHRS and CDR2 is YFSETQ.

The chain joins TRBV7-6 to TRBJ1-1, with D possibly TRBD1 on 6 matching bases. Germline V gene sequence: CDR1 SGHVS, CDR2 FNYEAQ. V was shortened by 3 bases and J by 11 bases, with 13 bases between the two germline ends. CDR3 length equals 12 residues. The CDR3 DNA reads TGTGCCAGCAGCTTGCTTCAGGGGCTGGCTTTCTTT. Translated: CASSLLQGLAFF.

This clonotype was seen a few times. The chain combines TRBV7-7 with TRBJ2-5; a weak D match, TRBD1 (6 bases). The germline CDR1 and CDR2 sequences are SSHAT and FNYEAQ (reference sequence). CDR3 size: 12 residues. Between the trimmed V and J ends, which lost 5 bases and 4 bases, there was a span of 8 bases. The CDR3 here is CASSPRGETQYF. DNA for the CDR3: TGTGCCAGCAGCCCCAGGGGAGAGACCCAGTACTTC.

This clonotype was detected a few times. The V gene is TRBV18, the J gene TRBJ1-2; 8 positions match TRBD1. V was clipped by 1 base and J by 8 bases; unmatched bases: 3. Germline V gene sequence: CDR1 KGHSH, CDR2 LQKENI. The CDR3 runs 13 residues. CDR3 in DNA: TGTGCCAGCTCACCACTCAGGGGGCTCGGCTACACCTTC. This gives the protein CASSPLRGLGYTF. Together with reference TRBV18 and TRBJ1-2, the CDR3 gives the full variable domain: NAGVMQNPRHLVRRRGQEARLRCSPMKGHSHVYWYRQLPEEGLKFMVYLQKENIIDESGMPKERFSAEFPKEGPSILRIQQVVRGDSAAYFCASSPLRGLGYTFGSGTRLTVV.

This clonotype was observed a few times. The chain combines TRBV5-1 with TRBJ1-2; possible D gene TRBD1, 6 bases. The CDR3 runs to 14 residues. V was clipped by 3 bases and J by 6 bases, with 15 bases between them. From germline, CDR1 is SGHRS and CDR2 YFSETQ. The CDR3 reads CASSYHLGGDGYTF. DNA for the CDR3: TGCGCCAGCAGCTACCACCTCGGGGGCGATGGCTACACCTTC.

The chain combines TRBV20-1 with TRBJ2-7; 10 nucleotides align to TRBD1. CDR1 and CDR2 (germline): DFQATT, SNEGSKA (reference sequence). The CDR3 spans 16 residues. The junction had 10 bases not matched to a gene; V was cut back by 0 bases and J by 5 bases. The DNA of the CDR3 is TGCAGTGCTAGAGACCCCCTGGGGGACAGGGGCGACGAGCAGTACTTC. Protein: CSARDPLGDRGDEQYF.

The table lists this clonotype with a count of one. The V gene is TRBV29-1, the J gene TRBJ2-1; 7 bases line up with TRBD2. This CDR3 is built from 12 residues. Germline values: CDR1 SQVTM, CDR2 ANQGSEA. V trimming: 7 bases; J trimming: 7 bases; junction bases outside the gene matches: 7. The CDR3 region is CSASRGWNEQFF. CDR3 coding DNA: TGCAGCGCGTCGCGGGGGTGGAATGAGCAGTTCTTC.

The chain recombines TRBV20-1 with TRBJ2-5, with a tentative D call TRBD1 (5 bases). CDR3 length: 12 amino acids. CDR1 and CDR2 from the germline V gene are DFQATT and SNEGSKA (reference sequence). V was trimmed by 3 bases and J by 5 bases, leaving 10 bases between them. The CDR3 DNA is TGCAGTGCTAGTCGGCAGGGTGAGACCCAGTACTTC. Its translation: CSASRQGETQYF.

This sequence joins TRBV6-2 or TRBV6-3 and TRBJ2-1, with 9 positions matching TRBD2. Trimming removed 8 bases from V and 12 bases from J; junction bases left unmatched: 14. Per germline, CDR1 MNHEY and CDR2 SVGEGT. This CDR3 spans 14 amino acids. CDR3 sequence reads: CASLLGLATDVQFF. Written as DNA, the CDR3 is TGTGCCAGCTTACTAGGACTAGCGACAGATGTGCAGTTCTTC.

The table lists this clonotype with a few counts. This chain uses TRBV5-1 with TRBJ2-1, with D hard to call. Per the germline V gene, CDR1 is SGHRS and CDR2 is YFSETQ. V was cut by 0 bases and J by 8 bases, with 15 bases left in between. The CDR3 runs 15 residues. The CDR3 DNA reads as TGCGCCAGCAGCTTGGGGTCTGGCGCGCGCCATGAGCAGTTCTTC. It is translated as CASSLGSGARHEQFF.

The chain uses TRBV28 and TRBJ2-7; D gene unclear. Germline lookup yields CDR1 MDHEN and CDR2 SYDVKM. This CDR3 has 14 amino acids. V lost 1 base to trimming and J lost 3 bases, with 10 bases between them. The CDR3: CASSLSAEIYEQYF. CDR3 bases: TGTGCCAGCAGTTTATCGGCGGAGATCTACGAGCAGTACTTC. The variable domain in full, with the rest retrieved from reference TRBV28 and TRBJ2-7, is DVKVTQSSRYLVKRTGEKVFLECVQDMDHENMFWYRQDPGLGLRLIYFSYDVKMKEKGDIPEGYSVSREKKERFSLILESASTNQTSMYLCASSLSAEIYEQYFGPGTRLTVT.

This clonotype occurred a few times. The chain is built from TRBV20-1 and TRBJ2-7; no clear D. Germline V lookup: CDR1 DFQATT, CDR2 SNEGSKA (reference sequence). The V end lost 0 bases, the J end lost 4 bases, and 16 bases lay between the germline ends. The CDR3 loop spans 15 amino acids. The CDR3 sequence: CSARDHRQAEYEQYF. As DNA, the CDR3 is TGCAGTGCTAGAGATCATCGCCAAGCCGAATACGAGCAGTACTTC.

This clonotype was observed a few times. V usage is TRBV11-3 and J usage is TRBJ2-7; no clear D. The CDR3 loop spans 12 amino acids. V gave up 4 bases and J gave up 4 bases, with 8 bases separating them. The germline CDR1 and CDR2 sequences are SGHNT and YENEEA. CDR3 region: CASSSNGYEQYF. Written as DNA, the CDR3 is TGTGCCAGCAGCTCCAACGGATACGAGCAGTACTTC.

This clonotype was found once. The chain has TRBV20-1 and TRBJ1-2; TRBD1 matches at 9 bases. Germline V gene lookup returns CDR1 DFQATT and CDR2 SNEGSKA (reference sequence). The CDR3 extends over 17 amino acids. The J segment lost 0 bases and the V segment lost 0 bases, leaving 8 bases of the junction unmatched. The CDR3 loop reads CSARDLGTGIANYGYTF. DNA for the CDR3: TGCAGTGCTAGAGATCTCGGGACAGGGATAGCTAACTATGGCTACACCTTC.

This chain joins TRBV30 and TRBJ1-2; D is possibly TRBD1 (6 bases). The germline CDR1 and CDR2 sequences are GTSNPN and SVGIG (reference sequence). Trimming shortened V by 4 bases and J by 4 bases, and 13 bases separated the two germline ends. The CDR3 is made up of 13 amino acids. The CDR3 bases are TGTGCCTGGAAGTCAGGGGACACCTATGGCTACACCTTC. Amino acid sequence: CAWKSGDTYGYTF.

This clonotype showed up just a few times. The J gene is TRBJ2-1, the V gene TRBV6-6; the D is unclear. The V gene's germline CDR1 is MNHNY and CDR2 SVGAGI (reference sequence). V was pared by 2 bases and J by 5 bases, with 13 bases between. The CDR3 spans 15 residues. The CDR3 nucleotides are TGTGCCAGCAGTTACAGAAGTCTAGTCAACAATGAGCAGTTCTTC. Its translation: CASSYRSLVNNEQFF.

V and J are TRBV6-5 and TRBJ2-7, with 12 bases aligning to TRBD1. The end of the DNA aligns better with TRBJ2-3, so the J call may be wrong. Germline V CDR1 and CDR2: MNHEY, SVGAGI. The CDR3 is 17 residues long. In nucleotides, the CDR3 is TGTGCCAGCAGTGCCTCGGGGACAGGGGGCTCCACAGATACGCAGTATTTT. Translating gives CASSASGTGGSTDTQYF.

The chain carries TRBV7-9 and TRBJ2-7, with 14 bases fitting TRBD2. CDR3 length: 17 amino acids. Trimming took 2 bases from V and 2 from J; bases not matched to a gene: 5. Germline lookup yields CDR1 SEHNR and CDR2 FQNEAQ (reference sequence). The CDR3 DNA reads TGTGCCAGCAGCTTATCCTCGGGACTAGCGGGAGCCTACGAGCAGTACTTC. Encoded protein: CASSLSSGLAGAYEQYF.